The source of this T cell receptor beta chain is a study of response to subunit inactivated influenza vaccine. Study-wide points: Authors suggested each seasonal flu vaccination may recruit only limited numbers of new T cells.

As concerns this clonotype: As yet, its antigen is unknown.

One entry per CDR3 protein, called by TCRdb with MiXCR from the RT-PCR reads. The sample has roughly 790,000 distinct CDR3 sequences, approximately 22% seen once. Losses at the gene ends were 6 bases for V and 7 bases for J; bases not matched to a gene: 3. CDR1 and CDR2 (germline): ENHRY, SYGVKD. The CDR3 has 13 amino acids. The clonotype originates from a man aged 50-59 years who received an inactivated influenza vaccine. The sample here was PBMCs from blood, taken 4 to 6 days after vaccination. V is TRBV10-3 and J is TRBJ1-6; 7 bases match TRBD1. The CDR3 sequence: CAIRSTGNSPLHF. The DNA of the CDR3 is TGTGCCATCAGATCGACAGGGAATTCACCCCTCCACTTT.